Given below is one TCR beta chain in context. Its specificity is not known. In the same sample, other DNA sequences code for this CDR3. Caucasian adults living in Nashville, Tennessee, provided all samples. Germline lookup yields CDR1 LNHDA and CDR2 SQIVND (reference sequence). V lost 3 bases and J 4 bases, leaving 10 bases between the germline ends. CDR3 length: 14 amino acids. This sample is part of a study of shared clonotypes between healthy human individuals. Using immunoSEQ multiplex PCR, the repertoire was profiled, and TCRdb retains in-frame clones only, with some absent. This table holds a few million clones, approximately 92% found once. General observations from the study: Sharing across several donors was seen in around 5% of naive CD4 clonotypes.

Sequencing was done on a sample of naive CD4+ T cells sorted from blood. Indicated subset: CD45RA+ positively selected. The receptor was isolated from a man aged 18 to 29 in good health. This chain links TRBV19 with TRBJ1-5; D not resolved. The CDR3 nucleotides are TGTGCCAGTAGTATGAGGGAAGGGAATCAGCCCCAGCATTTT. It encodes CASSMREGNQPQHF. Full variable domain (rest looked up from reference TRBV19 and TRBJ1-5): DGGITQSPKYLFRKEGQNVTLSCEQNLNHDAMYWYRQDPGQGLRLIYYSQIVNDFQKGDIAEGYSVSREKKESFPLTVTSAQKNPTAFYLCASSMREGNQPQHFGDGTRLSIL.